This T cell receptor beta chain was sequenced during a study of cytomegalovirus exposure and HLA in healthy donors. The study ran its PCR with 60 Vbeta and 13 Jbeta primers. TCRdb keeps only in-frame clones here, not all; method: immunoSEQ multiplex PCR. The sample includes around 120,000 clones, under 90% of them seen just once. This clone is a singleton in its sample. The V gene's germline CDR1 is MNHEY and CDR2 SMNVEV (reference sequence). V was pared by 6 bases and J by 4 bases, with 10 bases between. CDR3 length: 13 amino acids. The receptor was isolated from a woman in her 30s in good health and CMV-seronegative. The material sequenced was PBMCs. This rearrangement joins TRBV27 to TRBJ1-5; TRBD1 might be the D (6 bases). In nucleotides, the CDR3 is TGTGCCAGCAGCTATACAGGGAATCAGCCCCAGCATTTT. Translated: CASSYTGNQPQHF.